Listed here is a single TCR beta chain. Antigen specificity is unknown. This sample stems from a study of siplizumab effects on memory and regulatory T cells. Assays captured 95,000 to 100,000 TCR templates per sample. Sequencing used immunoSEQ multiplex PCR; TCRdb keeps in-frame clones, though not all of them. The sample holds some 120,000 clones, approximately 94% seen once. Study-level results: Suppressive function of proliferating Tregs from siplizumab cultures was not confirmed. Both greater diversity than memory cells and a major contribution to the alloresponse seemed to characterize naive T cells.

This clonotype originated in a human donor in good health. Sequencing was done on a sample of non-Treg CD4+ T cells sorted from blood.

CDR3 protein: CASSADRGGQPQHF. The CDR3 DNA reads TGTGCCAGCAGCGCCGACAGGGGTGGTCAGCCCCAGCATTTT. J is TRBJ1-5 and V is TRBV7-2, with 8 bases that match TRBD1. J lost 6 bases, V lost 5 bases, and 6 bases had no gene match. Germline CDR1 and CDR2: SGHTA and FQGNSA. The CDR3 runs to 14 residues.